Presented here are 5 T cell receptor beta chains from one specimen sequenced in a study of blood T cell repertoires in COVID-19. Sequencing was performed with immunoSEQ multiplex PCR; in TCRdb, only in-frame clones are kept and a portion is missing. Of about 170,000 clones listed, roughly 78% are singletons. Sequenced material: PBMCs or T cells enriched from blood (not recorded which). The receptors shown here come from a woman between 65 and 79 years old in a cohort exposed to, infected with or recovered from COVID-19 (not recorded which).

V usage is TRBV5-4 and J usage is TRBJ2-2, with 10 nucleotides matching TRBD1. Per germline, CDR1 SGHNT and CDR2 YYREEE (reference sequence). The CDR3 has 16 residues. The ends lost 1 base at V and 5 bases at J; junction bases unmatched: 5. CDR3: CASSLTAGQGTGELFF. Written as DNA, the CDR3 is TGTGCCAGCAGCTTGACCGCGGGACAGGGGACCGGGGAGCTGTTTTTT.

The chain recombines TRBV27 with TRBJ2-7; 10 bases are a match to TRBD2. CDR1 and CDR2 (germline): MNHEY, SMNVEV (reference sequence). There are 15 residues in the CDR3. V lost 5 bases to trimming and J lost 3 bases; unmatched junction nucleotides: 7. The CDR3 here is CASSAAGGTYYEQYF. The CDR3 DNA reads TGTGCCAGCAGTGCAGCGGGAGGGACGTACTACGAGCAGTACTTC.

V gene TRBV5-8 combines with J gene TRBJ2-5, with a possible D match to TRBD1 (6 bases). CDR3 length: 14 amino acids. V was clipped by 0 bases and J by 1 base, with 7 bases between them. Germline CDR1 SGHTS, CDR2 YDEGEE. The CDR3 DNA follows: TGTGCCAGCAGCTTGGGGGACACCCAAGAGACCCAGTACTTC. This gives the protein CASSLGDTQETQYF. Combining the CDR3 with reference TRBV5-8 and TRBJ2-5 gives the whole variable domain EAGVTQSPTHLIKTRGQQATLRCSPISGHTSVYWYQQALGLGLQFLLWYDEGEERNRGNFPPRFSGRQFPNYSSELNVNALELEDSALYLCASSLGDTQETQYFGPGTRLLVL.

The V and J genes are TRBV2 and TRBJ1-1, with a possible D match to TRBD1 (6 bases). The CDR3 is 14 residues long. Germline-derived CDR1 and CDR2 are SNHLY and FYNNEI. The V end was cut by 5 bases, the J end by 4 bases, with 14 bases between. CDR3 DNA sequence: TGTGCCAGCAGTCCAGGGGCCTTGGGCACTGAAGCTTTCTTT. Translation: CASSPGALGTEAFF.

The V gene is TRBV18, the J gene TRBJ2-3; 7 nucleotides align to TRBD1. The CDR3 runs to 14 residues. Trimming cost V 3 bases and J 4 bases; bases outside gene matches: 4. The germline gives CDR1 KGHSH, CDR2 LQKENI. The CDR3 reads CASSPRQGSDTQYF. In DNA, the CDR3 is TGTGCCAGCTCACCTCGACAGGGATCAGATACGCAGTATTTT.